This T cell receptor (beta chain) derives from a study of cytomegalovirus exposure and HLA in healthy donors (dated by TCRdb to about 2017). With respect to the entire study: An earlier analysis of more than 550 of the donors reported about 300 Gb of sequence data and 117 million unique TCR beta sequences obtained from about 200 million T cells. Around 330 gigabases of sequencing data and tens of millions of unique TCR sequences made up an early release that covered approximately 700 HLA-typed donors. The genetic ancestry cluster associated with self-reported Caucasian donors included around 76% of the roughly 400 genotyped donors. The study was designed to test whether signatures of past pathogen exposure could be identified by cataloging public T cell receptors. The T cell repertoires of under 700 subjects were profiled by immunosequencing and related to cytomegalovirus serostatus. A separate validation cohort of more than 100 different subjects was used in addition to the approximately 610-subject first cohort. To predict cytomegalovirus infection status, the study brought together high-throughput TCR immunosequencing, statistical association of individual TCRs with disease status, and machine learning. In a later analysis, previously published TCR beta repertoires from 500 to 750 donors were re-analyzed and high-resolution HLA genotyping was added so that TCR occurrence patterns could be studied. Rather than drawing on any new phenotypic data, the later analysis identified candidate immune exposures from TCR beta sequences and the way those sequences occurred across donors. An earlier analysis of roughly 580 of the donors used high-throughput TCR beta sequencing to judge whether each TCR beta V gene segment behaved as functional or pseudogenic. Alongside the repertoire data, information on donor age, sex, ethnicity and CMV serostatus was compiled. A later genetic analysis used genome-wide SNP genotypes for 398 of the 666 donors, treating that subset as a discovery cohort. Every repertoire in the discovery cohort had been generated on one and the same sequencing platform. HLA typing included class I and class II loci at four-digit resolution. Typing coverage varied by locus: roughly 620-630 donors for A, B, C, DRB1 and DQB1; some 520 for DQA1; about 600 for DPA1; more than 450 for DPB1. Five DR-DQ haplotypes were treated as single units for association and clustering because of strong linkage in the cohort. On average, 235,054 unique TCR beta nucleotide sequences were sequenced per donor among several hundred genotyped donors of the cohort, with roughly 19% of those sequences being non-productive. General study outcomes and caveats: Broadly in line with IMGT annotations, most TCR beta V segments showed up in productive rearrangements about 87% or about 30% of the time in an earlier analysis of some 590 of the donors. Across donors, most TCR sequences were observed very rarely, whereas some public TCRs were present in many individuals. When HLA alleles, especially DR and DQ, strongly co-occurred, TCR associations were difficult to assign to individual alleles. Specific HLA alleles were associated with 15,000 to 20,000 TCR beta sequences at a false discovery rate of 0.05 in a later analysis. Three of the identified cytomegalovirus-associated TCR beta chains were confirmed in vitro to be specific for cytomegalovirus antigens. Cytomegalovirus status was reported to be diagnosed by the classifier with high specificity and sensitivity in both the original and validation cohorts. In a later analysis, most CMV-associated TCR beta chains were found to appear HLA-restricted, with HLA associations seemingly driven largely by CMV exposure. Because the 87-base-pair reads could not distinguish some IMGT-functional V segments, including TRBV6-2 and TRBV6-3, those segments were excluded. In a later analysis, several top co-occurrence clusters were reported to appear linked to parvovirus B19, influenza, CMV and Epstein-Barr virus. In the study, 150 to 200 TCR beta chains were listed as associated with cytomegalovirus. For the cohort, immune exposure information was limited to CMV serostatus. Linkage disequilibrium might explain the correlated functional status among segregating V segments, but an unknown experimental factor could not be excluded. In a later analysis, HLA-associated TCR beta chains showed more clonal expansion and lower generation probabilities than non-associated chains that were equally common. The cohort was sequenced for TCR beta chains only, and without alpha or paired-chain data the features that could be detected were limited. The authors suggested that the approach could potentially be generalized to other disease states and immunological phenotypes. A cluster of highly shared sequence variants was judged likely to be a technical artifact of the sequencing pipeline. A further reported finding was that TCR beta sequences accurately predicted the HLA-A and HLA-B alleles for most subjects in the first cohort. A later genetic analysis reported fewer N-insertions in productive TCRs among donors in an Asian-associated ancestry cluster than the roughly 700-donor mean. Because counts were too low, about 18 rarely observed V segments, including chromosome 9 orphons, were left out of the earlier analysis of 587 of the donors. In a later analysis, the rate of TCR association differed among HLA loci, with DRB1 alleles having the most associated TCRs and HLA-C alleles having the fewest. V-gene and J-gene trimming of TCR beta chains was associated with a missense DCLRE1C variant in a later genetic analysis, and the association was replicated in an independent cohort. HLA typing was unavailable for some donors at each locus, so association tests used only the typed subset. Sequencing depth was assumed to be roughly uniform across donors in the presence/absence analyses, though that assumption may not hold.

Receptor amplification or capture employed the immunoSEQ multiplex PCR assay. The multiplex PCR relied on a mix of 60 forward primers for TCR Vbeta segments and 13 reverse primers for TCR Jbeta segments. The CDR3 region of rearranged TCR beta genes was amplified from genomic DNA with a multiplex PCR assay. Amplified TCR beta libraries were sequenced as 87-base-pair reads on the Illumina HiSeq System. Regarding the original processing steps: A later analysis counted about 80 million unique TCR beta chains across the approximately 700 repertoires, and 9.5 million to 11 million of these chains were shared by at least two donors. Raw reads were error-corrected and collapsed into unique sequences with a nearest-neighbor algorithm that merged closely related sequences to remove PCR and sequencing errors. To assign V, D and J gene segments, CDR3 sequences were aligned to IMGT reference sequences. Each retained sequence needed at least a six-nucleotide match to both a V gene segment and a J gene segment. A rearrangement was called productive if the CDR3 had no stop codons and remained in frame with V and J, and every other rearrangement was called non-productive. CDR3 was defined by IMGT convention, running from the second conserved V-encoded cysteine to the conserved J-encoded phenylalanine. The earlier analysis of roughly 590 of the donors excluded sequences that lacked an unambiguous match to a single V gene segment. In an earlier analysis of several hundred of the donors, V segments were called functional above 56.7% productive rearrangements and were called segregating when the between-donor standard deviation exceeded 5%. A statistical classification framework was built to diagnose cytomegalovirus status from the catalog of TCR beta chain sequences. In a later analysis, V and J genes were assigned by comparing TCR nucleotide sequences against IMGT/GENE-DB human TR gene sequences. In a later analysis, CDR3 sequences and most-parsimonious VDJ recombination scenarios were assigned using the TCRdist pipeline. In a later analysis, every TCR beta chain was defined by the combination of its CDR3 amino acid sequence and its V-gene family, and reads without a unique V-gene family were dropped. A later analysis removed several hundred highly shared, low-generation-probability nucleotide sequences to deal with suspected cross-contamination and a sequencing artifact. In a later analysis, a clonal expansion index was calculated for each public chain from normalized within-repertoire ranks of inferred template counts. In a later analysis, generation probabilities were computed with a VDJ recombination model fitted to out-of-frame rearrangements, and the resulting probabilities were checked against IGoR. A later analysis scored TCR-TCR, TCR-HLA and TCR-CMV co-occurrence with hypergeometric tests, applying a repertoire-size bias correction to TCR pairs. False discovery rates were estimated in a later analysis by permuting HLA or CMV assignments 20 times. In a later analysis, co-occurring TCRs were grouped with DBSCAN, and TCRdist sequence similarity was added when clustering was performed within HLA-allele-positive subsets. Repertoires with fewer than 30,000 or more than 120,000 public chains were left out of co-occurrence clustering, as were about five repertoires with anomalous nucleotide sharing. TCRdb's version of the immuneACCESS table is confined to in-frame rearrangements and falls short of the full clone set. An unresolved V gene accounts for under half of the shortfall where checked; the remainder is of unknown origin. V, J and clone size are those of that table, while D and trimming were read from the DNA. The sample records some 220,000 clones, approximately 78% of which are singletons. The ten most abundant clones make up around 0.45% of the sample.

With regard to this clone: Its antigen is currently not known. No quality values exist for individual bases; no much larger clone is one base distant.

In total, approximately 700 healthy bone marrow donors made up the cohort. At the time of sampling, all cohort members were nominally healthy, though unrecorded immune exposures were likely present. The donor tested CMV seronegative and was one of the 352 seronegative cohort members. Every donor gave a peripheral blood sample, and the peripheral blood mononuclear cells from that sample were used for TCR beta sequencing. Genomic DNA was extracted from the blood cell samples with the Qiagen DNeasy Blood Extraction Kit. Trimming takes 7 bases off V and 2 bases off J; junction bases not matched to a gene: 8. Including cysteine and phenylalanine, the CDR3 has 15 amino acids. Only the CDR3 DNA is retained, 45 bases long and in frame from the first base. CDR1 and CDR2 were assigned from the germline V gene as SGHAT and FQNNGV.

The chain is assembled from TRBV11-2 and TRBJ1-1; the central 9 bases match TRBD1. Sequences were obtained from PBMCs. The receptor was derived from a boy aged 5-17 years in good health and CMV-seronegative. The DNA is as follows: TGTGCCAGCACCACCTGGGACAGGGCAAACACTGAAGCTTTCTTT. Translated, this gives CASTTWDRANTEAFF.